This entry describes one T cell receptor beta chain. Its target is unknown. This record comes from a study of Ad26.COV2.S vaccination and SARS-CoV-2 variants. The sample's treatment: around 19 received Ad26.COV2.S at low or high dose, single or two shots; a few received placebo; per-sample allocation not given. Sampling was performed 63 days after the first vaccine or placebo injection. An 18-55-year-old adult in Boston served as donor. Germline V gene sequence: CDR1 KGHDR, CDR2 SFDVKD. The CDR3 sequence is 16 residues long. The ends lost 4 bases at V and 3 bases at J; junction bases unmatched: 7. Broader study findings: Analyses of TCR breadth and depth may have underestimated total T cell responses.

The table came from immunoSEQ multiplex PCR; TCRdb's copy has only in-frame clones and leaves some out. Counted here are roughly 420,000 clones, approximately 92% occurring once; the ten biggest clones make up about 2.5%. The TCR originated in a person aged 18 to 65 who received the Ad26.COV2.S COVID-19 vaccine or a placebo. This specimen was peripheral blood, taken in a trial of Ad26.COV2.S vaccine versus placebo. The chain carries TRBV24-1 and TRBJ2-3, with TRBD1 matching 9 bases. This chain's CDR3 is CATSDPGQGSTDTQYF. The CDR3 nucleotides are TGTGCCACCAGTGACCCGGGACAGGGAAGTACAGATACGCAGTATTTT.